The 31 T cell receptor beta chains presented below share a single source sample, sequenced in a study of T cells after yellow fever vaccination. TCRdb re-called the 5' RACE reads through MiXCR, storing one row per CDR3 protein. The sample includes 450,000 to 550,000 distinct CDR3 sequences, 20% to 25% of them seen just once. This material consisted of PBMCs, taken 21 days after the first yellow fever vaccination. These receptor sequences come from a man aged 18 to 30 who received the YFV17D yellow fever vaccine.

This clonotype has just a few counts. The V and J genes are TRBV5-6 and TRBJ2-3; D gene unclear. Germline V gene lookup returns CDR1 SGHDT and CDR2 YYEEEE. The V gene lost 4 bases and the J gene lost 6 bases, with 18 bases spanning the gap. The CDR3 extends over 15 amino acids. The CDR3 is CASSRIGPVGDTQYF. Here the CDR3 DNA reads TGTGCCAGCAGCAGGATCGGACCCGTCGGGGATACGCAGTATTTT.

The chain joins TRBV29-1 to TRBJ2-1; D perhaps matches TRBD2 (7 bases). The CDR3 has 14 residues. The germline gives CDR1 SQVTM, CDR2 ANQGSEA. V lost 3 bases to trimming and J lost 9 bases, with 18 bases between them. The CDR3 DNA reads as TGCAGCGTTGATAACGGCGGGGGCCAAGGTGAGCAGTTCTTC. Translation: CSVDNGGGQGEQFF.

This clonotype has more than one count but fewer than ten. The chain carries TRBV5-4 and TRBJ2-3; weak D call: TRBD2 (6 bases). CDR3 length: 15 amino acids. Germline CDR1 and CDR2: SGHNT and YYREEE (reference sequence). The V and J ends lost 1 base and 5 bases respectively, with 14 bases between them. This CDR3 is CASSLRGGAGDTQYF. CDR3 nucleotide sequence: TGTGCCAGCAGCTTGCGAGGCGGGGCGGGAGATACGCAGTATTTT.

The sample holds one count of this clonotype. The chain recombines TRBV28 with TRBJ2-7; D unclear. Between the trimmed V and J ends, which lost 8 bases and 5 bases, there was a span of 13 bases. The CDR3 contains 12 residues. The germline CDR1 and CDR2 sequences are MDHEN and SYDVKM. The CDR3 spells CASRLIADEQYF. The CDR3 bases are TGTGCCAGCCGGTTGATTGCCGACGAGCAGTACTTC. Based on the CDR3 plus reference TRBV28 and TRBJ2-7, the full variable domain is DVKVTQSSRYLVKRTGEKVFLECVQDMDHENMFWYRQDPGLGLRLIYFSYDVKMKEKGDIPEGYSVSREKKERFSLILESASTNQTSMYLCASRLIADEQYFGPGTRLTVT.

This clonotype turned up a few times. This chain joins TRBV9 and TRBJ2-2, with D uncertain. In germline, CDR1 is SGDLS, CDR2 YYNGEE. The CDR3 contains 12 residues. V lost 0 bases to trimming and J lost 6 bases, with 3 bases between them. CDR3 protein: CASSVGPGELFF. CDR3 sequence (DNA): TGTGCCAGCAGCGTAGGTCCCGGGGAGCTGTTTTTT.

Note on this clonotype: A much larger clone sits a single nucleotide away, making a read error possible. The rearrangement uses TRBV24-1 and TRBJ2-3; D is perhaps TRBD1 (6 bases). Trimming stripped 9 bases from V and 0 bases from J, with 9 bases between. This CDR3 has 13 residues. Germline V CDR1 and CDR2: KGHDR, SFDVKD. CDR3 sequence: CATVDSSTDTQYF. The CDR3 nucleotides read TGTGCCACCGTGGACAGTAGCACAGATACGCAGTATTTT.

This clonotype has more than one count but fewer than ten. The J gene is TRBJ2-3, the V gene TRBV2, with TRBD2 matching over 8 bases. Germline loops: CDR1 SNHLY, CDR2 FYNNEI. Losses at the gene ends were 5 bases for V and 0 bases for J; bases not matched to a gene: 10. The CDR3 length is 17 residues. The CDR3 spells CASSSLGLVGSTDTQYF. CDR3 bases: TGTGCCAGCAGTTCTCTGGGACTAGTCGGAAGCACAGATACGCAGTATTTT.

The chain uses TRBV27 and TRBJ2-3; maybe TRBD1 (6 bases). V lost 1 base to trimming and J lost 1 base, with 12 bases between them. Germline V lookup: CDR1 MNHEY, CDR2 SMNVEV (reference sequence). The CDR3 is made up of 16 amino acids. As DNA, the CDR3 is TGTGCCAGCAGTTTATTGGACAGTTCTCGCACAGATACGCAGTATTTT. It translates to CASSLLDSSRTDTQYF.

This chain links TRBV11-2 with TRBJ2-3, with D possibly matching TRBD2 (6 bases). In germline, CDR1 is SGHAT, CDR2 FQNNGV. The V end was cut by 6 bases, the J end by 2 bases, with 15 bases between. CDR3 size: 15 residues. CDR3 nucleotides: TGTGCCAGCAGTCCTAAGGCGGGGAACACAGATACGCAGTATTTT. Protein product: CASSPKAGNTDTQYF. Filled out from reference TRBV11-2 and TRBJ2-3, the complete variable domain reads EAGVAQSPRYKIIEKRQSVAFWCNPISGHATLYWYQQILGQGPKLLIQFQNNGVVDDSQLPKDRFSAERLKGVDSTLKIQPAKLEDSAVYLCASSPKAGNTDTQYFGPGTRLTVL.

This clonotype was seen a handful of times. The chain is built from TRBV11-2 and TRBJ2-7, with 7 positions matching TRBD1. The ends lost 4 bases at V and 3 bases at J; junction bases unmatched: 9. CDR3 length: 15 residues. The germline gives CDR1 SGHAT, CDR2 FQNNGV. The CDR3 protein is CASSSNEDRNYEQYV. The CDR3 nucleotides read TGTGCCAGCAGCTCTAACGAGGACAGGAACTACGAGCAGTACGTC.

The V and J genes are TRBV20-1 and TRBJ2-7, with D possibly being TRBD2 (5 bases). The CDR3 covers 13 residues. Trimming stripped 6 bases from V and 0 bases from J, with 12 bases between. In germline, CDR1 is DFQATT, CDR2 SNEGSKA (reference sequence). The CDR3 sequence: CSAGGHSSYEQYF. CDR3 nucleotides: TGCAGTGCGGGCGGGCACAGCTCCTACGAGCAGTACTTC.

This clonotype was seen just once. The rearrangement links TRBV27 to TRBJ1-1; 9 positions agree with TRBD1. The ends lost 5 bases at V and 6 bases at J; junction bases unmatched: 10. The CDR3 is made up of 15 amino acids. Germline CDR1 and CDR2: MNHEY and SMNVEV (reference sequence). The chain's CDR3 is CASSTPGTGRSEAFF. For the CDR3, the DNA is TGTGCCAGCAGTACCCCCGGGACAGGGAGATCTGAAGCTTTCTTT.

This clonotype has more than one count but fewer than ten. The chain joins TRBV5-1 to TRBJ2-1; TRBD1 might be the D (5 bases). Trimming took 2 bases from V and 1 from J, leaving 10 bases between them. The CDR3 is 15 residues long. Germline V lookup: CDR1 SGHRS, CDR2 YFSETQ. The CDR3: CASSFQGMSYNEQFF. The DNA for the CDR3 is TGCGCCAGCAGCTTCCAGGGAATGTCCTACAATGAGCAGTTCTTC.

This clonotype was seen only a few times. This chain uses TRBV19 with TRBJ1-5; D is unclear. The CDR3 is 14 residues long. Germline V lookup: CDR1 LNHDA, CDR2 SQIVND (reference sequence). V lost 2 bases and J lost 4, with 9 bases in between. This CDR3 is CASSILSPNQPQHF. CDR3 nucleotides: TGTGCCAGTAGTATACTTTCACCAAATCAGCCCCAGCATTTT.

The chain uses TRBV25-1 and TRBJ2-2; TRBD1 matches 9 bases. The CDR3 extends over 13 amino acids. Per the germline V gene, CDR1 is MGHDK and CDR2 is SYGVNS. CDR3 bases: TGTGTAACAGGGGGCCCGAACACCGGGGAGCTGTTTTTT. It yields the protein CVTGGPNTGELFF.

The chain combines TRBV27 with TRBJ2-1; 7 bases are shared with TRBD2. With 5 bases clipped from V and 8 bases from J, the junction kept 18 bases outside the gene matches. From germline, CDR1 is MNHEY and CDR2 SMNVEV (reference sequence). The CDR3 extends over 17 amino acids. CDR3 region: CASSLHRIAGMWDEQFF. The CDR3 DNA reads TGTGCCAGCAGTCTACACAGGATAGCGGGTATGTGGGATGAGCAGTTCTTC.

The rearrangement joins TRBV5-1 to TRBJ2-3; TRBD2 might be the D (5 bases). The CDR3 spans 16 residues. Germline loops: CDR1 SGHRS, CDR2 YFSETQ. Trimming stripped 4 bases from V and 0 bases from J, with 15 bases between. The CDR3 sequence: CASSPGLDTSTDTQYF. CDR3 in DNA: TGCGCCAGCAGCCCGGGATTGGATACTAGCACAGATACGCAGTATTTT.

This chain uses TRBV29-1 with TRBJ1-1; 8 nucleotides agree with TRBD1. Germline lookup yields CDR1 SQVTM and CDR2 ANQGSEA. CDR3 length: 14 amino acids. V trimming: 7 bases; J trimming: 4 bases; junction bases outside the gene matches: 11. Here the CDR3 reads CSARTGSVGTEAFF. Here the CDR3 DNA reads TGCAGCGCCAGGACAGGGAGCGTGGGCACTGAAGCTTTCTTT.

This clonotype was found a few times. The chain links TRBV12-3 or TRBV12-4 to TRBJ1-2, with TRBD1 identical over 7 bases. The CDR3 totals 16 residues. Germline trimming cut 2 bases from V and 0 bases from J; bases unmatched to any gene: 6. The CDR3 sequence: CASSLLGGRANYGYTF. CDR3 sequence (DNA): TGTGCCAGCAGTTTATTAGGGGGCAGGGCTAACTATGGCTACACCTTC.

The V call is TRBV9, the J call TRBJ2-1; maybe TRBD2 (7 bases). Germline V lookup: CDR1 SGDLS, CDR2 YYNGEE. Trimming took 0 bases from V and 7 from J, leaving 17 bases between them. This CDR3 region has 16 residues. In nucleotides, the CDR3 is TGTGCCAGCAGCGTAGTGGGGGGGGCAGGGTTAAATGAGCAGTTCTTC. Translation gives CASSVVGGAGLNEQFF.

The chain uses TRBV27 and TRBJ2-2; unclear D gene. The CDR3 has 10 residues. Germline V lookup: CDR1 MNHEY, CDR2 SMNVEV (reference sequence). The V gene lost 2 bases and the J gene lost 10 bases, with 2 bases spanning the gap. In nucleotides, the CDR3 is TGTGCCAGCAGTTTAGAGGAGCTGTTTTTT. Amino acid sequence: CASSLEELFF.

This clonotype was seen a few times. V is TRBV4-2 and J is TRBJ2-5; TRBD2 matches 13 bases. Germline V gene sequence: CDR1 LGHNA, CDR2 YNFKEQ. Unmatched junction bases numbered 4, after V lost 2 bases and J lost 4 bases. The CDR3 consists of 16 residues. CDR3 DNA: TGTGCCAGCAGCCAATCGACTAGCGGGGGGTCAGAGACCCAGTACTTC. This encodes CASSQSTSGGSETQYF.

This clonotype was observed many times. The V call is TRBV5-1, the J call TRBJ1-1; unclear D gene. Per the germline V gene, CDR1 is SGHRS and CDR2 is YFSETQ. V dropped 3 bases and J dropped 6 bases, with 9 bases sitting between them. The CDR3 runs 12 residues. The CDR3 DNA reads TGCGCCAGCAGCTCGCTTCATTCTGAAGCTTTCTTT. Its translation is CASSSLHSEAFF.

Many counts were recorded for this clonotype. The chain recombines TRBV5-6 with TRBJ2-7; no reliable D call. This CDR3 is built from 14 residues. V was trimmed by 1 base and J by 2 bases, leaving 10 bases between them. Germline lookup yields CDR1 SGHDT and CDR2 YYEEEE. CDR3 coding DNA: TGTGCCAGCAGCTTGCATCTGGATACCTACGAGCAGTACTTC. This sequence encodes CASSLHLDTYEQYF. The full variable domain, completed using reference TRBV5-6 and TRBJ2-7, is DAGVTQSPTHLIKTRGQQVTLRCSPKSGHDTVSWYQQALGQGPQFIFQYYEEEERQRGNFPDRFSGHQFPNYSSELNVNALLLGDSALYLCASSLHLDTYEQYFGPGTRLTVT.

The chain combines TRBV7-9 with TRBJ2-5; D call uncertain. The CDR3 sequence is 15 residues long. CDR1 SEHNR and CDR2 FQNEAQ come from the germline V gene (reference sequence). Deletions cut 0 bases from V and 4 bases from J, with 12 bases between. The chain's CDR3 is CASSLALLGLETQYF. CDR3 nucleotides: TGTGCCAGCAGCTTAGCGCTCTTGGGATTAGAGACCCAGTACTTC.

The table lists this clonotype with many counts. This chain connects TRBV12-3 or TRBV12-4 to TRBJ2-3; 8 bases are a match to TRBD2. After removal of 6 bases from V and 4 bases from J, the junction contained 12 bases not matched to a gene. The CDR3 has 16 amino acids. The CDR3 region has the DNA TGTGCCAGCAGCCCTTGGGGTAGCGGGGCCTCAGATACGCAGTATTTT. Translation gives CASSPWGSGASDTQYF.

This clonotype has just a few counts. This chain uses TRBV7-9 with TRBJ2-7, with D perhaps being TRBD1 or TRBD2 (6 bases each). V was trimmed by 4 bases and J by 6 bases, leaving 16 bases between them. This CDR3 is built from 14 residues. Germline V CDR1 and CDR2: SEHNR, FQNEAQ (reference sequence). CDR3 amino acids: CASSSLEGGPEQYF. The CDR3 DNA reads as TGTGCCAGCAGCTCCTTAGAGGGGGGCCCCGAGCAGTACTTC.

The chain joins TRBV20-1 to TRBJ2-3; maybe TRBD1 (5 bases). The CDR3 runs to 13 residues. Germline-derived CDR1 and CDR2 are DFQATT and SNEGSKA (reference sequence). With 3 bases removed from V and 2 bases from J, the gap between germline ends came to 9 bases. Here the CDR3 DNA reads TGCAGTGCTAGGACAGCCTTCACAGATACGCAGTATTTT. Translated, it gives CSARTAFTDTQYF.

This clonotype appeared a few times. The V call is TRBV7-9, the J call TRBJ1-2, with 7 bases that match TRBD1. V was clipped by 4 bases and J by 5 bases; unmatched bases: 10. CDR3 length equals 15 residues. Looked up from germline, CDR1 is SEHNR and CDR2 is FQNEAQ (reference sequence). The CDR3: CASSSATGRPYGYTF. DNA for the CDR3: TGTGCCAGCAGCTCGGCGACAGGGCGACCATATGGCTACACCTTC.

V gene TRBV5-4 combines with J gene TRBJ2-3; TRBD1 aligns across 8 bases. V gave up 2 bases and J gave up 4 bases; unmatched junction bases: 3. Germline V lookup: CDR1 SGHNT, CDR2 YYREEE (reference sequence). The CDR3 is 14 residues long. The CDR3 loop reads CASSLTDRADTQYF. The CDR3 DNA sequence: TGTGCCAGCAGCTTAACGGACAGGGCAGATACGCAGTATTTT.

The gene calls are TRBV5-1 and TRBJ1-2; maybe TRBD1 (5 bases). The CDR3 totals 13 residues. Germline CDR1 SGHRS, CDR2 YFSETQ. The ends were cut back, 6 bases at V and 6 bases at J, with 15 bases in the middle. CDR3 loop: CASTYRPQDGYTF. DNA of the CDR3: TGCGCCAGCACCTACAGGCCGCAGGATGGCTACACCTTC.